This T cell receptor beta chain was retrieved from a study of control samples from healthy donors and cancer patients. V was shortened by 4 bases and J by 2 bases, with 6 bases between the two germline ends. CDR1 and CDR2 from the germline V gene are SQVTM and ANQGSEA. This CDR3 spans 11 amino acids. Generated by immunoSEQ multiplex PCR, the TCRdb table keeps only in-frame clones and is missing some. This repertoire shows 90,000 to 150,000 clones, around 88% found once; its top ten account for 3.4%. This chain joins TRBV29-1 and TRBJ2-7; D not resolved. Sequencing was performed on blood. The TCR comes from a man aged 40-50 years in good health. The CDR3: CSVGQTYEQYF. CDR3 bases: TGCAGCGTTGGGCAGACCTACGAGCAGTACTTC.